Shown below are 5 T cell receptor beta chains from a single sample sequenced in a study of T-cell memory formation after mild COVID-19. TCRdb used MiXCR to reprocess the 5' RACE reads, holding one entry per CDR3 protein. The table lists fewer than 550,000 distinct CDR3 sequences, roughly 20% of them singletons. The sample was PBMCs or a T cell subset sorted from them (not recorded which). The receptors come from an adult woman who had mild COVID-19 (a few samples of this study predate the infection). Cell type and time point are not known.

The chain has TRBV19 and TRBJ1-5, with D perhaps TRBD1 (6 bases). V was cut by 5 bases and J by 3 bases, with 14 bases left in between. Germline V CDR1 and CDR2: LNHDA, SQIVND (reference sequence). The CDR3 has 15 residues. CDR3 amino acids: CASSPGQSLNQPQHF. The CDR3 DNA follows: TGTGCCAGTAGTCCCGGACAGTCCCTCAATCAGCCCCAGCATTTT.

The chain recombines TRBV7-9 with TRBJ2-1; no definite D call. V lost 3 bases and J lost 7, with 10 bases in between. The CDR3 runs 13 residues. Germline V gene data show CDR1 as SEHNR and CDR2 as FQNEAQ (reference sequence). CDR3 coding DNA: TGTGCCAGCAGCTTGCGCCCCGGGAATGAGCAGTTCTTC. Its translation is CASSLRPGNEQFF.

The chain has TRBV12-5 and TRBJ1-3; D is unresolved. Germline CDR1 LGHNT, CDR2 FRNRAP. This CDR3 spans 16 amino acids. Trimming pared 1 base from V and 0 bases from J, leaving 10 bases between. CDR3 in DNA: TGTGCTAGTGGTTTGGCAATACAGATCTCTGGAAACACCATATATTTT. Its protein product is CASGLAIQISGNTIYF.

The CDR3 reads CATNNFSYEQYF. CDR3 sequence (DNA): TGTGCCACCAATAACTTCTCCTACGAGCAGTACTTC. The chain is built from TRBV24-1 and TRBJ2-7; D gene uncertain. With 8 bases removed from V and 0 bases from J, the gap between germline ends came to 7 bases. This CDR3 has 12 residues. Germline V gives CDR1 KGHDR, CDR2 SFDVKD.

The sample holds a few counts of this clonotype. The rearrangement uses TRBV11-2 and TRBJ2-3, with a weak D call TRBD1 (8 bases). The CDR3 spans 14 residues. Trimming removed 5 bases at V and 5 bases at J, with 14 bases between. Germline V gene lookup returns CDR1 SGHAT and CDR2 FQNNGV. CDR3 in DNA: TGTGCCAGCAGCCGACAGGGGACTATAGATACGCAGTATTTT. Translation: CASSRQGTIDTQYF.